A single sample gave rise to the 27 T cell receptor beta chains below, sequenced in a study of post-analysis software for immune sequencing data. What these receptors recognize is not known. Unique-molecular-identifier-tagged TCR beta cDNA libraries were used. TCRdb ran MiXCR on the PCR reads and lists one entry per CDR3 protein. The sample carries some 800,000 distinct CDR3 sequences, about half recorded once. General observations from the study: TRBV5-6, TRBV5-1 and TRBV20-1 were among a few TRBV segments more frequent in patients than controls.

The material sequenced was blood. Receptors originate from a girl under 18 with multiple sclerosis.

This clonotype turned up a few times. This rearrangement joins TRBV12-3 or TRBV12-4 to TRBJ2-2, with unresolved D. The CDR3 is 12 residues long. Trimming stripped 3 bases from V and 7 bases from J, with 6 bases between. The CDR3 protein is CASSLGNGELFF. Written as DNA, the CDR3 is TGTGCCAGCAGTTTGGGTAACGGGGAGCTGTTTTTT.

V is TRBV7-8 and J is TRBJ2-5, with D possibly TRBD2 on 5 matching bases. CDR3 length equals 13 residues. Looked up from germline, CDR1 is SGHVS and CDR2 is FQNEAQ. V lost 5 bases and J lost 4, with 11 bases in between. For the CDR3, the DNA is TGTGCCAGCAGCGGGGAGATTCTAGAGACCCAGTACTTC. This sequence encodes CASSGEILETQYF.

CDR3 bases: TGTGCCAGCAGCTCGGACTGGGGAAACTATGGCTACACCTTC. Protein product: CASSSDWGNYGYTF. The chain combines TRBV7-9 with TRBJ1-2; D is uncertain. V gave up 4 bases and J gave up 2 bases, with 11 bases separating them. This CDR3 is built from 14 residues. CDR1 and CDR2 (germline): SEHNR, FQNEAQ (reference sequence).

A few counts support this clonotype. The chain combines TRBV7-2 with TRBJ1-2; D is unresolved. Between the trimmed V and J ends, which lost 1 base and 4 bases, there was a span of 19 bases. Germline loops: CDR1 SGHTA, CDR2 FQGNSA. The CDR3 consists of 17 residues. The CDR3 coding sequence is TGTGCCAGCAGCTTAGATGCCTGGCCCGACGCGGGCTATGGCTACACCTTC. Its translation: CASSLDAWPDAGYGYTF.

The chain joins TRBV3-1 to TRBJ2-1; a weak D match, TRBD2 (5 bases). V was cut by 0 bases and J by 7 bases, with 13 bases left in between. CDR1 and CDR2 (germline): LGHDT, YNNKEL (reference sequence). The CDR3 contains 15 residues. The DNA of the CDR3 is TGTGCCAGCAGCCAAGACCCCGCTAGCCAGAATGAGCAGTTCTTC. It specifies CASSQDPASQNEQFF.

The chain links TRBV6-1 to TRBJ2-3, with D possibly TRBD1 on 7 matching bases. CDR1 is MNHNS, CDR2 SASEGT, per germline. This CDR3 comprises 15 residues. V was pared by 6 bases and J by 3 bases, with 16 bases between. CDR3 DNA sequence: TGTGCCAGCAGGCTCCCTCCAGGGGGGACAGATACGCAGTATTTT. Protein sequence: CASRLPPGGTDTQYF.

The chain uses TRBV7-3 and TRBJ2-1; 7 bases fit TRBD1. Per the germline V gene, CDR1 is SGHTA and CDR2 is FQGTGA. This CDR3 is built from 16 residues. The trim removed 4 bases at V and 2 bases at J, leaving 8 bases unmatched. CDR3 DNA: TGTGCCAGCAGCTCCCCAACAGGGGTCACCTACAATGAGCAGTTCTTC. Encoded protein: CASSSPTGVTYNEQFF. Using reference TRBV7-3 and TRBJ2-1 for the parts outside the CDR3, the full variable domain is GAGVSQTPSNKVTEKGKYVELRCDPISGHTALYWYRQSLGQGPEFLIYFQGTGAADDSGLPNDRFFAVRPEGSVSTLKIQRTERGDSAVYLCASSSPTGVTYNEQFFGPGTRLTVL.

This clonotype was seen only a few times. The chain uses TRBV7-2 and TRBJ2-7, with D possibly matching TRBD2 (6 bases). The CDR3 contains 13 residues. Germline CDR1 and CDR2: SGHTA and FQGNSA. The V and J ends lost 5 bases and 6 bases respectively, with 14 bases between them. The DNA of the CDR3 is TGTGCCAGCAGCCAAGAGACTAGACGCGAGCAGTACTTC. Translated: CASSQETRREQYF.

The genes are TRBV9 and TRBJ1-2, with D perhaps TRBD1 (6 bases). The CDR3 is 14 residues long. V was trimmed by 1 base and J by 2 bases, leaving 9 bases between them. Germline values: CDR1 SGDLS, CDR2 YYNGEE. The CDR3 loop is CASSVNQGNYGYTF. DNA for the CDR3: TGTGCCAGCAGCGTAAATCAGGGGAACTATGGCTACACCTTC.

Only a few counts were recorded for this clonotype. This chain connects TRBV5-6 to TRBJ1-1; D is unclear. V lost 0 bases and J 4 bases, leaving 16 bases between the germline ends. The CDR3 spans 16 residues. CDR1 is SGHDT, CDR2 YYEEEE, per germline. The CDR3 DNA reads TGTGCCAGCAGCTTGGGAGGAGGCTCGGGTATCACTGAAGCTTTCTTT. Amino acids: CASSLGGGSGITEAFF.

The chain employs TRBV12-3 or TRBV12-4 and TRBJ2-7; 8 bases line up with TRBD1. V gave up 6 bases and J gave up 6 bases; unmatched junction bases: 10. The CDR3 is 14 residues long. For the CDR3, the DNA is TGTGCCAGCAGCCCCGGGACAGGCGCAGGCGAGCAGTACTTC. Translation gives CASSPGTGAGEQYF.

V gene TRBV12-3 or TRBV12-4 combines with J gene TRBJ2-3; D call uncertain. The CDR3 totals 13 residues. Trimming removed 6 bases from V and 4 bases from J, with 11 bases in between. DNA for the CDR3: TGTGCCAGCAGCACGGTGAGCGCAGATACGCAGTATTTT. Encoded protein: CASSTVSADTQYF.

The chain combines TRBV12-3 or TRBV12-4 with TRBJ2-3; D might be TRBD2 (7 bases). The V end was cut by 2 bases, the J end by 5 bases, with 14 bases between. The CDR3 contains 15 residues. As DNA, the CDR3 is TGTGCCAGCAGTTTACGCGGGGGCTCTAGAGATACGCAGTATTTT. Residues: CASSLRGGSRDTQYF.

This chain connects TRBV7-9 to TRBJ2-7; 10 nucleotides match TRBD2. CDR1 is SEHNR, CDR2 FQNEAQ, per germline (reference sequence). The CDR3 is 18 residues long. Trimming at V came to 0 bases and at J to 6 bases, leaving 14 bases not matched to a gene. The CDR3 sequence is CASSLAAGASGLASEQYF. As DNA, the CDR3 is TGTGCCAGCAGCTTAGCGGCAGGGGCCTCGGGACTAGCGTCCGAGCAGTACTTC. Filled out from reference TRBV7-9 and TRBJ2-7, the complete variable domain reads DTGVSQNPRHKITKRGQNVTFRCDPISEHNRLYWYRQTLGQGPEFLTYFQNEAQLEKSRLLSDRFSAERPKGSFSTLEIQRTEQGDSAMYLCASSLAAGASGLASEQYFGPGTRLTVT.

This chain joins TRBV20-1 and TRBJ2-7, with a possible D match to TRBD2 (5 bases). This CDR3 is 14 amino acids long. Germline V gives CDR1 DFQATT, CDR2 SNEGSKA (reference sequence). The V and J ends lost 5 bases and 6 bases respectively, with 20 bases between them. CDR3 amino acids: CSAPPQLGGREQYF. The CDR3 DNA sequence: TGCAGTGCTCCTCCTCAACTAGGAGGCCGCGAGCAGTACTTC.

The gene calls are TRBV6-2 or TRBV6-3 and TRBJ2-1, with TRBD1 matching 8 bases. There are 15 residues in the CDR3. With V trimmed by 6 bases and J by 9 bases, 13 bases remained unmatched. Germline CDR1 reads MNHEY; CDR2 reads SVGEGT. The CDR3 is CASSLQGTGGGEQFF. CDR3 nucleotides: TGTGCCAGCAGCCTCCAGGGGACAGGAGGGGGTGAGCAGTTCTTC.

This CDR3 is CASSFSDPGSSYEQYF. DNA of the CDR3: TGTGCCAGCAGCTTCTCGGACCCCGGGAGCTCCTACGAGCAGTACTTC. The V gene is TRBV7-9, the J gene TRBJ2-7, with D perhaps TRBD2 (6 bases). Deletions cut 3 bases from V and 0 bases from J, with 15 bases between. The germline V gene encodes CDR1 SEHNR and CDR2 FQNEAQ (reference sequence). The CDR3 has 16 residues.

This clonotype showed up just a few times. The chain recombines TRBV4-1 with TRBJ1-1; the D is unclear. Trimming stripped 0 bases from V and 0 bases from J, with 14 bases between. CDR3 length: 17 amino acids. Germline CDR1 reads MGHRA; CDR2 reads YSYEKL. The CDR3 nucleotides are TGCGCCAGCAGCCAAGATTCGGCGGCCCCATTGAACACTGAAGCTTTCTTT. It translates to CASSQDSAAPLNTEAFF.

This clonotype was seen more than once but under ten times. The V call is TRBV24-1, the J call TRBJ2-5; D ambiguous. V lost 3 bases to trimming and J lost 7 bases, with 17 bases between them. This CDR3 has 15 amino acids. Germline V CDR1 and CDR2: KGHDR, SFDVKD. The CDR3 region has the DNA TGTGCCACCAGTGATCCCCATCTGGGTTGGGGGACCCAGTACTTC. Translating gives CATSDPHLGWGTQYF.

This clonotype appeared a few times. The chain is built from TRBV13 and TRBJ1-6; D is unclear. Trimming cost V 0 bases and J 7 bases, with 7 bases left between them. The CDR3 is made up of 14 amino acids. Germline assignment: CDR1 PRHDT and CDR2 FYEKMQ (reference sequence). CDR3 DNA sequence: TGTGCCAGCAGCTTAGGCGGACCAAATTCACCCCTCCACTTT. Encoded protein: CASSLGGPNSPLHF.

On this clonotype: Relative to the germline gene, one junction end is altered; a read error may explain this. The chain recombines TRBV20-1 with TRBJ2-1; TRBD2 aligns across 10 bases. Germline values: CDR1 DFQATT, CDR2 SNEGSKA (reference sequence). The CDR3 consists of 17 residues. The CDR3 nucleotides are TGCAGTGCTAGAGATATTAAATCTAGCGGGAGCTTGAATGAGCGGTTCTTC. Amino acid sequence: CSARDIKSSGSLNERFF.

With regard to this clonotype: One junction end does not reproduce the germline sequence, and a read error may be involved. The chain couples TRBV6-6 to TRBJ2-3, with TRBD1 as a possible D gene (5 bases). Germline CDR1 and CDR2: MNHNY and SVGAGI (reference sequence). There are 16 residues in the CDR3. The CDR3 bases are TGTGCCAGCAGTTACCAGGCTCTTATGGACACAGATATGCAGTATTTT. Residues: CASSYQALMDTDMQYF.

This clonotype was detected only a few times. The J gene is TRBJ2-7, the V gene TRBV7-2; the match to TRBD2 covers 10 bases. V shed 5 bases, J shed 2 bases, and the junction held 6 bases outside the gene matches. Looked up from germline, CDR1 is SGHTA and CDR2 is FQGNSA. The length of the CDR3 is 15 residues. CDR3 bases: TGTGCCAGCAGCCCGGGACTAGCGCCAACCTACGAGCAGTACTTC. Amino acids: CASSPGLAPTYEQYF.

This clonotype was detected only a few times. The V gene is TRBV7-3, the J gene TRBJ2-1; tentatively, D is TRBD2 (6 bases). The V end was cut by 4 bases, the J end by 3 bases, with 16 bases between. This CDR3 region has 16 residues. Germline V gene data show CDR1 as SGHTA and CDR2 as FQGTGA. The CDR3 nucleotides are TGTGCCAGCAGCTCGCGCCCGGGAGAGAACTACAATGAGCAGTTCTTC. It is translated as CASSSRPGENYNEQFF.

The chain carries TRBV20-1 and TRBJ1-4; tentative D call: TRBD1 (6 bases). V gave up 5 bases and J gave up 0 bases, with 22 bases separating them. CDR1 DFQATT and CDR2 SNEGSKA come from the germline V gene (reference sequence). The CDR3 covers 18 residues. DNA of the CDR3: TGCAGTGCTGGGGGGGCGACGGGAACTGTTGCAACTAATGAAAAACTGTTTTTT. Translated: CSAGGATGTVATNEKLFF.

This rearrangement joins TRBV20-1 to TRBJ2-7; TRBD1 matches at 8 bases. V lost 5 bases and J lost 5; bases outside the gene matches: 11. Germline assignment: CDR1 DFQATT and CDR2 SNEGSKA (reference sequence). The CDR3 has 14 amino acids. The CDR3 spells CSAAPRDRRHEQYF. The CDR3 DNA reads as TGCAGTGCTGCACCCCGGGACAGGCGGCACGAGCAGTACTTC.

CDR3 region: CASSYLAGGPQEQFF. CDR3 coding DNA: TGTGCCAGCAGTTACCTGGCGGGAGGGCCGCAAGAGCAGTTCTTC. The chain is built from TRBV6-5 and TRBJ2-1; 9 bases match TRBD2. The length of the CDR3 is 15 residues. Unmatched junction bases numbered 9, after V lost 2 bases and J lost 10 bases. Per germline, CDR1 MNHEY and CDR2 SVGAGI.